Presented here are 2 T cell receptor beta chains from one specimen sequenced in a study of metastatic and nonmetastatic thyroid tumors. Via MiXCR, TCRdb re-called the PCR reads. The sample includes fewer than 40,000 clones, over 14% of them seen just once. Among the patients, none had received any treatment before thyroid surgery. The sequenced material came from blood. These receptors originate from a male donor with papillary thyroid cancer or a benign thyroid nodule (not recorded which). Some clones in this sample may be carry-over from other donors' samples.

This clone was seen at least ten times. The genes are TRBV28 and TRBJ2-1; TRBD2 aligns across 8 bases. The CDR3 extends over 16 amino acids. CDR1 and CDR2 from the germline V gene are MDHEN and SYDVKM. The ends lost 6 bases at V and 2 bases at J; junction bases unmatched: 9. The CDR3: CASRLPGLGAYNEQFF. The DNA for the CDR3 is TGTGCCAGCAGACTCCCGGGACTAGGCGCCTACAATGAGCAGTTCTTC.

This clone was detected only a few times. V is TRBV6-2 or TRBV6-3 and J is TRBJ1-1, with D unclear. This CDR3 has 13 residues. CDR1 is MNHEY, CDR2 SVGEGT, per germline. Trimming took off 2 bases at V and 1 base at J, with 5 bases between the two ends. CDR3 loop: CASSYAENTEAFF. Here the CDR3 DNA reads TGTGCCAGCAGTTACGCAGAGAACACTGAAGCTTTCTTT.